Listed below are T cell receptor beta chains from one sample, sequenced in a study of cytomegalovirus exposure and HLA in healthy donors. Clones were read by immunoSEQ multiplex PCR, and TCRdb kept only the in-frame ones, dropping some. The sample lists about 100,000 clones, about 68% occurring once. What was sequenced was PBMCs. Receptors originate from a male donor in good health and CMV-seropositive. Each CDR3 is given with its conserved first and last residue. D genes are given only for firm matches. Not all rows give a size; the values are once, few, many and, for expanded clones, a class.

CDR3 length: 15
V gene: TRBV6-6
clone size: -
D gene: -
J gene: TRBJ1-3
CDR3 DNA: TGTGCCAGCAGTCCTTTTCAGAACTCTGGAAACACCATATATTTT
CDR3 protein: CASSPFQNSGNTIYF

CDR3 length: 16
V gene: TRBV7-6
clone size: -
D gene: TRBD2
J gene: TRBJ2-2
CDR3 DNA: TGTGCCAGCAGCCTAGCGGGGACTGCGAACACCGGGGAGCTGTTTTTT
CDR3 protein: CASSLAGTANTGELFF

CDR3 length: 14
V gene: TRBV11-2
clone size: few
D gene: TRBD2
J gene: TRBJ2-7
CDR3 DNA: TGTGCCAGCAGCCCAGGGACTAGCGGGGGCGAGCAGTACTTC
CDR3 protein: CASSPGTSGGEQYF

CDR3 length: 14
V gene: TRBV9
clone size: -
D gene: TRBD2
J gene: TRBJ2-2
CDR3 DNA: TGTGCCAGCAGCGCCCAACTAGCGACCGGGGAGCTGTTTTTT
CDR3 protein: CASSAQLATGELFF

CDR3 length: 14
V gene: TRBV9
clone size: -
D gene: -
J gene: TRBJ2-7
CDR3 DNA: TGTGCCAGCAGCGGCTCGGGGGACCCCTACGAGCAGTACTTC
CDR3 protein: CASSGSGDPYEQYF

CDR3 length: 13
V gene: TRBV14
clone size: -
D gene: -
J gene: TRBJ1-2
CDR3 DNA: TGTGCCAGCAGCCAGGGGACAAACTATGGCTACACCTTC
CDR3 protein: CASSQGTNYGYTF

CDR3 length: 14
V gene: TRBV4-1
clone size: -
D gene: -
J gene: TRBJ2-7
CDR3 DNA: TGCGCCAGCAGCCAAGAAGGGGTACGGGACGAGCAGTACTTC
CDR3 protein: CASSQEGVRDEQYF

CDR3 length: 16
V gene: TRBV4-2
clone size: -
D gene: TRBD2
J gene: TRBJ2-4
CDR3 DNA: TGTGCCAGCAGCCAAACATTCGGGGGGGCGGCAAACATTCAGTACTTC
CDR3 protein: CASSQTFGGAANIQYF

CDR3 length: 16
V gene: TRBV14
clone size: few
D gene: -
J gene: TRBJ2-3
CDR3 DNA: TGTGCCAGCAGCCAAGCACTGAGCAGGGGCACAGATACGCAGTATTTT
CDR3 protein: CASSQALSRGTDTQYF

CDR3 length: 16
V gene: TRBV6-1
clone size: few
D gene: TRBD2
J gene: TRBJ2-1
CDR3 DNA: TGTGCCAGCAGTGAAGCGAGCGGGGGCAGTTACAATGAGCAGTTCTTC
CDR3 protein: CASSEASGGSYNEQFF

CDR3 length: 15
V gene: TRBV30
clone size: -
D gene: TRBD2
J gene: TRBJ2-3
CDR3 DNA: TGTGCCTGGAGTGTACCGCGGGGGGGCTCAGATACGCAGTATTTT
CDR3 protein: CAWSVPRGGSDTQYF

CDR3 length: 16
V gene: TRBV7-9
clone size: -
D gene: -
J gene: TRBJ2-2
CDR3 DNA: TGTGTCAGCACCAAGGCGGGGCCCGTGAACACCGGGGAGCTGTTTTTT
CDR3 protein: CVSTKAGPVNTGELFF

CDR3 length: 14
V gene: TRBV28
clone size: -
D gene: TRBD1
J gene: TRBJ1-1
CDR3 DNA: TGTGCCAGCAGTGAGGGACAGGGCAACACTGAAGCTTTCTTT
CDR3 protein: CASSEGQGNTEAFF

CDR3 length: 13
V gene: TRBV5-4
clone size: -
D gene: TRBD1
J gene: TRBJ2-1
CDR3 DNA: TGTGCCAGCAGCTTGGACAGGGGAGTTGAGCAGTTCTTC
CDR3 protein: CASSLDRGVEQFF

CDR3 length: 14
V gene: TRBV10-3
clone size: few
D gene: TRBD2
J gene: TRBJ2-1
CDR3 DNA: TGTGCCACTTTAGCGGGGGACTCCTACAATGAGCAGTTCTTC
CDR3 protein: CATLAGDSYNEQFF

CDR3 length: 13
V gene: TRBV6-4
clone size: -
D gene: TRBD1
J gene: TRBJ2-7
CDR3 DNA: TGTGCCAGCAGTGACGGGGACAGGGGCGAGCAGTACTTC
CDR3 protein: CASSDGDRGEQYF

CDR3 length: 12
V gene: TRBV7-9
clone size: once
D gene: -
J gene: TRBJ2-2
CDR3 DNA: TGTTCCAGCAGCTTCCTCAACTCGGAGCTGTTTTTT
CDR3 protein: CSSSFLNSELFF

CDR3 length: 15
V gene: TRBV28
clone size: -
D gene: -
J gene: TRBJ1-5
CDR3 DNA: TGTGCCAGCTGCCCAAGGGGTTTTGGCAATCAGCCCCAGCATTTT
CDR3 protein: CASCPRGFGNQPQHF

CDR3 length: 16
V gene: TRBV6-5
clone size: -
D gene: TRBD2
J gene: TRBJ2-5
CDR3 DNA: TGTGCCAGCAGTTACTCGATCGGCGGGGGGGCGGAGACCCAGTACTTC
CDR3 protein: CASSYSIGGGAETQYF

CDR3 length: 16
V gene: TRBV28
clone size: -
D gene: TRBD1
J gene: TRBJ2-3
CDR3 DNA: TGTGCCTCCACTAAATCCCGACAGGGGGCCGAAGATACGCAGTATTTT
CDR3 protein: CASTKSRQGAEDTQYF

CDR3 length: 14
V gene: TRBV28
clone size: -
D gene: -
J gene: TRBJ2-3
CDR3 DNA: TGTGCCGCTCTAGGGGAACTTAGCACAGATACGCAGTATTTT
CDR3 protein: CAALGELSTDTQYF

CDR3 length: 16
V gene: TRBV5-1
clone size: -
D gene: TRBD1
J gene: TRBJ2-2
CDR3 DNA: TGCGCCAGCAGCTCAGGACAGGGTCAGGACACCGGGGAGCTGTTTTTT
CDR3 protein: CASSSGQGQDTGELFF